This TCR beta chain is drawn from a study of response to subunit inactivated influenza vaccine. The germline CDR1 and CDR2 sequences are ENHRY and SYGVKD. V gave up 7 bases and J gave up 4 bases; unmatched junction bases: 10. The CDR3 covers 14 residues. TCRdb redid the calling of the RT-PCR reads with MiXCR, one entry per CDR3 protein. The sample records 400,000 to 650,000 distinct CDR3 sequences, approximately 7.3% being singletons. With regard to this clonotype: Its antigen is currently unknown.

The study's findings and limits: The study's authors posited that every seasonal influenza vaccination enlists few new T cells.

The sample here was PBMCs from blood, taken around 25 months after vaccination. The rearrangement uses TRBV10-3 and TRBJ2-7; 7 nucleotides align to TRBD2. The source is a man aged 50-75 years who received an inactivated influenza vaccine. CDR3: CAITDGLDKYEQYF. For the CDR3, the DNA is TGTGCCATCACCGACGGACTAGATAAATACGAGCAGTACTTC.